A selection of T cell receptor beta chains follows, all from one sample in a study of Ad26.COV2.S vaccination and SARS-CoV-2 variants. Profiling relied on immunoSEQ multiplex PCR, and the TCRdb table lists in-frame clones only, not all of them. The sample has some 340,000 clones, around 85% seen once. Sequenced here: peripheral blood, sampled in a trial of Ad26.COV2.S vaccine versus placebo. The source of these receptors is a person aged 18-60 years who received the Ad26.COV2.S COVID-19 vaccine or a placebo. Both conserved end residues are part of each CDR3.

TRBJ1-1,TRBV6-5,CASSYQGAVTEAFF
TRBJ1-4,TRBV28,CASSLYAGTNEKLFF
TRBJ2-3,TRBV10-1,CASSESRDRGRGDTQYF
TRBJ2-1,TRBV5-1,CASSLDGGWTGREQFF
TRBJ1-2,TRBV5-1,CASSTPNRDPLGYNYGYTF
TRBJ1-1,TRBV15,CATSRDLRQPNTEAFF
TRBJ2-7,TRBV11-2,CASSLLRGPGDEQYF
TRBJ1-6,TRBV7-9,CASSAGQGLYNSPLHF
TRBJ1-4,TRBV28,CASSPDRTGGKLFF
TRBJ1-6,TRBV19,CASSRSAGGLFDSPLHF
TRBJ1-2,TRBV6-5,CASSRALEMQYGYTF
TRBJ2-5,TRBV6-2/TRBV6-3,CASSYSPNQETQYF
TRBJ2-1,TRBV18,CASSPQRTGRTEQFF
TRBJ2-7,TRBV19,CASSEKRSSYEQYF
TRBJ2-5,TRBV30,CARTEGGETQYF
TRBJ2-2,TRBV9,CASSVAGGQTGELFF
TRBJ1-5,TRBV3-1/TRBV3-2,CASSLGNQPQHF
TRBJ1-2,TRBV5-1,CASTSSGSNYGYTF
TRBJ1-5,TRBV2,CASMERGRHQPQHF
TRBJ2-1,TRBV7-8,CASSLFEGILYNEQFF
TRBJ1-5,TRBV28,CASSFLQRGQPQHF
TRBJ2-3,TRBV7-8,CASSRSGGARDTQYF
TRBJ2-7,TRBV11-2,CASSSTGQLYEQYF
TRBJ1-2,TRBV6-4,CASSDSTGGGSAGYTF
TRBJ1-1,TRBV6-5,CASSLGQGNTEAFF
TRBJ1-1,TRBV10-3,CAISALTWNTEAFF
TRBJ1-2,TRBV30,CAWSAGAGGGGYGYTF
TRBJ2-4,TRBV27,CASSFSGRLLAKNIQYF